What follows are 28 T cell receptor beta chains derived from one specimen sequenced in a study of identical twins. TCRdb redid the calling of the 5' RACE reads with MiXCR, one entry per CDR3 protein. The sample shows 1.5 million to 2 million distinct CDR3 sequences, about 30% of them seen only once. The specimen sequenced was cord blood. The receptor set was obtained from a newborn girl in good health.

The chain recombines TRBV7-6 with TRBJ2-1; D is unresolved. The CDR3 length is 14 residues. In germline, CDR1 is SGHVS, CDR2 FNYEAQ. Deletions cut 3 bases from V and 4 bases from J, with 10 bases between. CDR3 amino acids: CASSFSNHYNEQFF. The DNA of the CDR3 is TGTGCCAGCAGCTTTTCAAACCATTACAATGAGCAGTTCTTC.

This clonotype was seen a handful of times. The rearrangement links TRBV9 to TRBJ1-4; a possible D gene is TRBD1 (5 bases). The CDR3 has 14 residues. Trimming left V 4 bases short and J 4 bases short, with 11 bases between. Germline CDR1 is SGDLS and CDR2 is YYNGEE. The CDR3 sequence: CASSPGAHNEKLFF. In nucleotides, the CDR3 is TGTGCCAGCAGCCCCGGGGCTCATAATGAAAAACTGTTTTTT.

CDR3 in DNA: TGTGCCAGCAGTTTAATGTTGGGACAGACCTCTGGGGCCAACGTCCTGACTTTC. This gives the protein CASSLMLGQTSGANVLTF. The rearrangement uses TRBV12-3 or TRBV12-4 and TRBJ2-6, with TRBD1 matching 7 bases. The CDR3 sequence is 18 residues long. V lost 2 bases and J lost 0; bases outside the gene matches: 7.

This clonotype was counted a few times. CDR3 sequence (DNA): TGCAGTGCTAGAGATCCCGCCGGCAGGCAGATTGGCTACACCTTC. This sequence encodes CSARDPAGRQIGYTF. This chain uses TRBV20-1 with TRBJ1-2, with no clear D. Germline values: CDR1 DFQATT, CDR2 SNEGSKA (reference sequence). This CDR3 region has 15 residues. Between the trimmed V and J ends, which lost 0 bases and 7 bases, there was a span of 18 bases.

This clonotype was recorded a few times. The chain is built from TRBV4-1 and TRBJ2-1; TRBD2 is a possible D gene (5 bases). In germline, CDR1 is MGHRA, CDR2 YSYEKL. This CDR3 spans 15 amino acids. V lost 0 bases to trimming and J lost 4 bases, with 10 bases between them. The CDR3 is CASSQEADLYNEQFF. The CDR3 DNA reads TGCGCCAGCAGCCAAGAAGCGGACCTATACAATGAGCAGTTCTTC.

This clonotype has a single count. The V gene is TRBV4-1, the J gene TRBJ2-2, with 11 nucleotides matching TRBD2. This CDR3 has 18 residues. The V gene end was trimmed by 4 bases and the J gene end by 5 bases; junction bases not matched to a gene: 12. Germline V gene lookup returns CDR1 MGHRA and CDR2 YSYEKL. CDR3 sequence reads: CASSPRSLAGALTGELFF. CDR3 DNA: TGCGCCAGCAGCCCCAGATCACTAGCGGGGGCCCTAACCGGGGAGCTGTTTTTT.

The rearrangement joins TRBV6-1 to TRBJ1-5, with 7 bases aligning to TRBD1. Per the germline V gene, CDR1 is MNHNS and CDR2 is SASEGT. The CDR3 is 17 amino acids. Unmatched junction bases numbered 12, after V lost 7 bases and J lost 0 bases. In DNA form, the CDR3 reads TGTGCCAGCAAGGGGGCAGGGTCGAGAAATAGCAATCAGCCCCAGCATTTT. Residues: CASKGAGSRNSNQPQHF.

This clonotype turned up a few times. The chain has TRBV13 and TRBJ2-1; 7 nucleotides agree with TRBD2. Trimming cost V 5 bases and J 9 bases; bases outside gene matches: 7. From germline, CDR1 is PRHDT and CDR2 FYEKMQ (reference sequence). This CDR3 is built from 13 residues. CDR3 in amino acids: CASSPTSAGEQFF. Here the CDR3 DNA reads TGTGCCAGCAGCCCCACTAGCGCGGGTGAGCAGTTCTTC.

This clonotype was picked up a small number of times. The CDR3 DNA is TGTGCCAGCAGGGGATTGGATACGCAGTATTTT. It codes for CASRGLDTQYF. The chain uses TRBV27 and TRBJ2-3; D is undetermined. The CDR3 extends over 11 amino acids. V gave up 6 bases and J gave up 6 bases, with 7 bases separating them. Germline CDR1 and CDR2: MNHEY and SMNVEV (reference sequence).

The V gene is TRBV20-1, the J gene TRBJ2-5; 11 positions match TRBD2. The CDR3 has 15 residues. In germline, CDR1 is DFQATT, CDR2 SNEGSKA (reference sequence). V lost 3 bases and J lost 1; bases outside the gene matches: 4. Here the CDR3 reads CSASQLAGAQETQYF. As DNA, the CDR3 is TGCAGTGCTAGCCAACTAGCGGGGGCCCAAGAGACCCAGTACTTC.

CDR3 sequence: CASSDPGLAGHNEQFF. CDR3 nucleotide sequence: TGTGCCAGCAGTGACCCGGGTCTAGCGGGGCACAATGAGCAGTTCTTC. The chain has TRBV6-1 and TRBJ2-1; TRBD2 matches 9 bases. The CDR3 is 16 amino acids. V dropped 3 bases and J dropped 5; count of bases not matched to a gene: 8. Looked up from germline, CDR1 is MNHNS and CDR2 is SASEGT.

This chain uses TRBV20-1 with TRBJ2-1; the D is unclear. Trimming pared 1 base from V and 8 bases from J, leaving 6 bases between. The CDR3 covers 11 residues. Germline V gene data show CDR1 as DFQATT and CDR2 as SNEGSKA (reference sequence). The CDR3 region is CSARAQHEQFF. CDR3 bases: TGCAGTGCTAGAGCCCAGCATGAGCAGTTCTTC.

CDR3 region: CASSRAGTGVQPQHF. CDR3 DNA: TGCGCCAGCAGCCGCGCCGGGACAGGGGTACAGCCCCAGCATTTT. The chain recombines TRBV4-1 with TRBJ1-5; 10 bases line up with TRBD1. Looked up from germline, CDR1 is MGHRA and CDR2 is YSYEKL. With V trimmed by 4 bases and J by 7 bases, 7 bases remained unmatched. CDR3 length: 15 residues.

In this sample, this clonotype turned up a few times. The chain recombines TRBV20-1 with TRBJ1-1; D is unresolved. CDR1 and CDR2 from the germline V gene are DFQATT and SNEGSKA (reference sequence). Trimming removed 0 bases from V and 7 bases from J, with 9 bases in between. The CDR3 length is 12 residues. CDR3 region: CSARDLPLEAFF. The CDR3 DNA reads TGCAGTGCTAGAGACCTACCGCTTGAAGCTTTCTTT.

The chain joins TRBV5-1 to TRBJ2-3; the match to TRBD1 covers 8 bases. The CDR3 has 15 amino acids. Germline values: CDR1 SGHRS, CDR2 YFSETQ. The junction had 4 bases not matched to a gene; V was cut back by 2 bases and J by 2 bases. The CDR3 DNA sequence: TGCGCCAGCAGCTTATACAGGGGGGCCACAGATACGCAGTATTTT. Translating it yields CASSLYRGATDTQYF.

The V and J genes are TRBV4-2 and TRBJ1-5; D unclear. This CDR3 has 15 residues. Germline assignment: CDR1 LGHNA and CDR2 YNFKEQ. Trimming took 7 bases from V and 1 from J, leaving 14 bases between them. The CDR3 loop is CASKTRYISNQPQHF. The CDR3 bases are TGTGCCAGCAAAACCAGGTATATCAGCAATCAGCCCCAGCATTTT.

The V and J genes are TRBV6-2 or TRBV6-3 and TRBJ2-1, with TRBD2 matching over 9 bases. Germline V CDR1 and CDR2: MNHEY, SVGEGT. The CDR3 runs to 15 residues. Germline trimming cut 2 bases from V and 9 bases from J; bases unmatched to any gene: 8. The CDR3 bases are TGTGCCAGCAGTTACCCGGAGCGGGGGGCTGGTGAGCAGTTCTTC. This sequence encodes CASSYPERGAGEQFF.

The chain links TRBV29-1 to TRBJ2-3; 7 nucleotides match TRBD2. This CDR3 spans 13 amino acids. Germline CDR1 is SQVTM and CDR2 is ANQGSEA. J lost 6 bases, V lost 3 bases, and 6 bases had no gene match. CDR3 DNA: TGCAGCGTTGATGTTGGGGGGGAGGATACGCAGTATTTT. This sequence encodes CSVDVGGEDTQYF.

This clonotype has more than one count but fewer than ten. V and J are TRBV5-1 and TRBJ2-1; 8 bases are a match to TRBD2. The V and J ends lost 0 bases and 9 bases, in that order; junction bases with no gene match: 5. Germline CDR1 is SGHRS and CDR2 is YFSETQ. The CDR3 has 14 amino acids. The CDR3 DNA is TGCGCCAGCAGCTTGGGGACTAGCCGCAGTGAGCAGTTCTTC. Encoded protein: CASSLGTSRSEQFF.

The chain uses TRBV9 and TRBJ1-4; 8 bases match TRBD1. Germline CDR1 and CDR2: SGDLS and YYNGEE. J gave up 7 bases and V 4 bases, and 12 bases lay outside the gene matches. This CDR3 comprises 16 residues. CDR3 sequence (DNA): TGTGCCAGCAGCCCCCGACCGACAGGGGCGTTTGAAAAACTGTTTTTT. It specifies CASSPRPTGAFEKLFF.

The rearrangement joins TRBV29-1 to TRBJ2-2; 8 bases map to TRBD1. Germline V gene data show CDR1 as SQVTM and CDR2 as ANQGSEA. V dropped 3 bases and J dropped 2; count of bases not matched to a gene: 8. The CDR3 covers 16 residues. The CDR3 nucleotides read TGCAGCGTTGACGGGCAGGACAGGGCAAACACCGGGGAGCTGTTTTTT. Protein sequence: CSVDGQDRANTGELFF.

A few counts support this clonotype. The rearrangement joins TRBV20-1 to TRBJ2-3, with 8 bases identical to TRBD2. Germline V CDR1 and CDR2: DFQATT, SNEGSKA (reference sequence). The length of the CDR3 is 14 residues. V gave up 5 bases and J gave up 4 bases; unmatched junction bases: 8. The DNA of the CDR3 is TGCAGTGCTCGGCGGGGGGCCCTAGCAGATACGCAGTATTTT. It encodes CSARRGALADTQYF.

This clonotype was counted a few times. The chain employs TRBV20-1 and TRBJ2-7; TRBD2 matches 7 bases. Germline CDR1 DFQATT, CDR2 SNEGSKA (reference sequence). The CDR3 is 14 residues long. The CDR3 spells CRYTSDSLFYEQYF. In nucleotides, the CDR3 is TGCAGGTATACTAGCGATTCCCTCTTCTACGAGCAGTACTTC.

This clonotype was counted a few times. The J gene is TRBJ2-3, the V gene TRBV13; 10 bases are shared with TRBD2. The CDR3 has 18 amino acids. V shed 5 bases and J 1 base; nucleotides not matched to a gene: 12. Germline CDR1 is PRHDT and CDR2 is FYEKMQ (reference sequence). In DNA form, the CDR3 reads TGTGCCAGCAGCCCACTTCTAGCGGGGGTTGGGGGCACAGATACGCAGTATTTT. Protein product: CASSPLLAGVGGTDTQYF. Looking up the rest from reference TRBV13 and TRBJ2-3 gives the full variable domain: AAGVIQSPRHLIKEKRETATLKCYPIPRHDTVYWYQQGPGQDPQFLISFYEKMQSDKGSIPDRFSAQQFSDYHSELNMSSLELGDSALYFCASSPLLAGVGGTDTQYFGPGTRLTVL.

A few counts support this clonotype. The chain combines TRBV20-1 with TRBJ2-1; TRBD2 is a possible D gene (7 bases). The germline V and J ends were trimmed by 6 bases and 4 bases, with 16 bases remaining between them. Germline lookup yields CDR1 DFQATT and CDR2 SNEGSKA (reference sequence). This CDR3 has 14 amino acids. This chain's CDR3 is CSAPRGGRYNEQFF. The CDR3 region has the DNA TGCAGTGCCCCGCGCGGGGGCCGTTACAATGAGCAGTTCTTC.

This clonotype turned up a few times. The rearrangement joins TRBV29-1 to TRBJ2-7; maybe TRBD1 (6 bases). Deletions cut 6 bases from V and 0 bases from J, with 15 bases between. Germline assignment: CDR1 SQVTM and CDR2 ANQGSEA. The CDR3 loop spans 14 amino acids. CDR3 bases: TGCAGCGTGGGAACAGGGTTCAGCTCCTACGAGCAGTACTTC. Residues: CSVGTGFSSYEQYF.

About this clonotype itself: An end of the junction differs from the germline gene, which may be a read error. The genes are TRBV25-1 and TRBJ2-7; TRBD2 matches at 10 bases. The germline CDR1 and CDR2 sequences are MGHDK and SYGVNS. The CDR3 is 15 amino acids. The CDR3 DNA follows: TGTGCCAGCGGTGAAGAGACTAGCGGGCCCTACGAGCAGTACTTC. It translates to CASGEETSGPYEQYF.

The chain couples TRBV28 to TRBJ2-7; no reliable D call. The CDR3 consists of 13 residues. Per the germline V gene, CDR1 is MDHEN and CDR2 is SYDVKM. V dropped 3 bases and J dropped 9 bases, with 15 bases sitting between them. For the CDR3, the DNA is TGTGCCAGCAGTTTGACCAGCGTACGAGCGCAGTACTTC. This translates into CASSLTSVRAQYF.